The 6 T cell receptor beta chains presented below share a single source sample, sequenced in a study of blood T cell repertoires in COVID-19. Method: immunoSEQ multiplex PCR; TCRdb's copy keeps in-frame clones and lacks some. The data hold around 120,000 clones, with approximately 82% observed a single time. The sequenced material came from peripheral blood. These receptors were obtained from a young man with acute or convalescent COVID-19.

This chain uses TRBV11-2 with TRBJ2-5; 7 bases agree with TRBD1. In germline, CDR1 is SGHAT, CDR2 FQNNGV. This CDR3 is built from 16 residues. The ends lost 3 bases at V and 5 bases at J; junction bases unmatched: 12. The chain's CDR3 is CASSFQNSGGLETQYF. As DNA, the CDR3 is TGTGCCAGCAGCTTCCAGAATTCAGGGGGATTGGAGACCCAGTACTTC.

The J gene is TRBJ2-3, the V gene TRBV10-3, with a possible D match to TRBD2 (6 bases). Germline CDR1 and CDR2: ENHRY and SYGVKD. V was pared by 0 bases and J by 6 bases, with 13 bases between. This CDR3 has 15 amino acids. The CDR3 region is CAISESFASADTQYF. The CDR3 DNA is TGTGCCATCAGTGAGTCCTTTGCTAGCGCCGATACGCAGTATTTT.

The chain is built from TRBV18 and TRBJ1-3; 7 bases are a match to TRBD1. The CDR3 covers 15 residues. V shed 4 bases and J 3 bases; nucleotides not matched to a gene: 6. The germline gives CDR1 KGHSH, CDR2 LQKENI. CDR3 in DNA: TGTGCCAGCTCACTTAGGGGACAGAATGGAAACACCATATATTTT. Translating it yields CASSLRGQNGNTIYF. The full variable domain, with the rest looked up from reference TRBV18 and TRBJ1-3, is NAGVMQNPRHLVRRRGQEARLRCSPMKGHSHVYWYRQLPEEGLKFMVYLQKENIIDESGMPKERFSAEFPKEGPSILRIQQVVRGDSAAYFCASSLRGQNGNTIYFGEGSWLTVV.

The J gene is TRBJ1-1, the V gene TRBV12-3 or TRBV12-4; D remains unclear. V lost 6 bases and J lost 1, with 6 bases in between. The length of the CDR3 is 12 residues. The CDR3 sequence is CASSPRNTEAFF. The CDR3 DNA reads TGTGCCAGCAGCCCCAGGAACACTGAAGCTTTCTTT.

The chain uses TRBV19 and TRBJ2-3; D possibly corresponds to TRBD1 (8 bases). Trimming took off 0 bases at V and 3 bases at J, with 13 bases between the two ends. Germline CDR1 is LNHDA and CDR2 is SQIVND (reference sequence). CDR3 length: 16 residues. CDR3 sequence reads: CASSIDGQGGTDTQYF. CDR3 bases: TGTGCCAGTAGTATAGATGGACAGGGAGGGACAGATACGCAGTATTTT.

The chain recombines TRBV21-1 with TRBJ2-2; whether TRBD1, the table's D call, matches the DNA was not checked. TRBV21-1 is noted as a pseudogene. CDR3 size: 18 residues. CDR3 coding DNA: TGTGCCAGCAGCCTGGGACAGGGGGTGACCTCGAACACCGGGGAGCTGTTTTTT. The encoded protein is CASSLGQGVTSNTGELFF.